A selection of T cell receptor beta chains follows, all from one sample in a study of T cells in Graves' hyperthyroidism and ophthalmopathy. Via MiXCR, TCRdb re-called the multiplex PCR reads, giving one row per CDR3 protein. The sample has about 300,000 distinct CDR3 sequences; 25% are singletons. Sequenced input: blood. Source of these receptors: a man aged 35 to 55 with Graves' hyperthyroidism that later progressed to Graves' ophthalmopathy. Both conserved end residues are part of each CDR3. Each record gives: V gene, J gene, D gene, clone size, CDR3 DNA, CDR3 protein. The D gene is left open where the match is weak. Rows give clone size only sometimes, using once, few, many, or a class for an expanded clone.

V: TRBV20-1; J: TRBJ1-5; D: -; size: many; DNA: TGCAGTGCCGCAAATCCCCTGACCCAGCATTTT; CDR3: CSAANPLTQHF
V: TRBV13; J: TRBJ2-4; D: TRBD2; size: many; DNA: TGTGCCAGCAGCTTGGAATGGAGGGAGGGACTGGCCAAAAACATTCAGTACTTC; CDR3: CASSLEWREGLAKNIQYF
V: TRBV9; J: TRBJ2-7; D: TRBD1; size: many; DNA: TGTGCCAGCAGCGTAGGTGTAGGGGGCAACGGCGAGCAGTACTTC; CDR3: CASSVGVGGNGEQYF
V: TRBV5-1; J: TRBJ1-2; D: -; size: many; DNA: TGCGCCAGCAGCCTGGGGGGGGCCCTCTCTAACTATGGCTACACCTTC; CDR3: CASSLGGALSNYGYTF
V: TRBV10-3; J: TRBJ2-5; D: TRBD2; size: many; DNA: TGTGCCATCACCATACCAGGACTAGCGGACCAAGAGACCCAGTACTTC; CDR3: CAITIPGLADQETQYF
V: TRBV6-1; J: TRBJ1-2; D: -; size: -; DNA: TGTGCCAGCAGCCACAGGGACGTCGGCTATGGCTACACCTTC; CDR3: CASSHRDVGYGYTF
V: TRBV20-1; J: TRBJ2-5; D: TRBD2; size: many; DNA: TGCAGTGCTTCAGGGATGGGACTAGCATCGGAGACCCAGTACTTC; CDR3: CSASGMGLASETQYF
V: TRBV27; J: TRBJ2-7; D: TRBD2; size: many; DNA: TGTGCCAGCAGTTCCCTCGGACTAGCGGGAAGGGAGCAGTACTTC; CDR3: CASSSLGLAGREQYF
V: TRBV20-1; J: TRBJ2-7; D: TRBD2; size: many; DNA: TGCAGTGTTCCTTGGGTTCTAGCGGGAACCTACGAGCAGTACTTC; CDR3: CSVPWVLAGTYEQYF
V: TRBV10-3; J: TRBJ1-1; D: TRBD1; size: many; DNA: TGTGCCATCACTCAACGACAGGGAGGGACTGAAGCTTTCTTT; CDR3: CAITQRQGGTEAFF
V: TRBV12-3/TRBV12-4; J: TRBJ1-5; D: TRBD1; size: many; DNA: TGTGCCAGCAGTTCTACAGGGGTCCAGCCCCAGCATTTT; CDR3: CASSSTGVQPQHF
V: TRBV19; J: TRBJ1-2; D: -; size: -; DNA: TGTGCCAGTAGTATAAACAGCCCCTATGGCTACACCTTC; CDR3: CASSINSPYGYTF
V: TRBV20-1; J: TRBJ2-7; D: -; size: many; DNA: TGCAGTGCTATTAGTCCGGACAGCTCCTACGAGCAGTACTTC; CDR3: CSAISPDSSYEQYF
V: TRBV11-2; J: TRBJ2-7; D: -; size: -; DNA: TGTGCCAGCAGCTTAGACCACAGGACCGAGCAGTACTTC; CDR3: CASSLDHRTEQYF